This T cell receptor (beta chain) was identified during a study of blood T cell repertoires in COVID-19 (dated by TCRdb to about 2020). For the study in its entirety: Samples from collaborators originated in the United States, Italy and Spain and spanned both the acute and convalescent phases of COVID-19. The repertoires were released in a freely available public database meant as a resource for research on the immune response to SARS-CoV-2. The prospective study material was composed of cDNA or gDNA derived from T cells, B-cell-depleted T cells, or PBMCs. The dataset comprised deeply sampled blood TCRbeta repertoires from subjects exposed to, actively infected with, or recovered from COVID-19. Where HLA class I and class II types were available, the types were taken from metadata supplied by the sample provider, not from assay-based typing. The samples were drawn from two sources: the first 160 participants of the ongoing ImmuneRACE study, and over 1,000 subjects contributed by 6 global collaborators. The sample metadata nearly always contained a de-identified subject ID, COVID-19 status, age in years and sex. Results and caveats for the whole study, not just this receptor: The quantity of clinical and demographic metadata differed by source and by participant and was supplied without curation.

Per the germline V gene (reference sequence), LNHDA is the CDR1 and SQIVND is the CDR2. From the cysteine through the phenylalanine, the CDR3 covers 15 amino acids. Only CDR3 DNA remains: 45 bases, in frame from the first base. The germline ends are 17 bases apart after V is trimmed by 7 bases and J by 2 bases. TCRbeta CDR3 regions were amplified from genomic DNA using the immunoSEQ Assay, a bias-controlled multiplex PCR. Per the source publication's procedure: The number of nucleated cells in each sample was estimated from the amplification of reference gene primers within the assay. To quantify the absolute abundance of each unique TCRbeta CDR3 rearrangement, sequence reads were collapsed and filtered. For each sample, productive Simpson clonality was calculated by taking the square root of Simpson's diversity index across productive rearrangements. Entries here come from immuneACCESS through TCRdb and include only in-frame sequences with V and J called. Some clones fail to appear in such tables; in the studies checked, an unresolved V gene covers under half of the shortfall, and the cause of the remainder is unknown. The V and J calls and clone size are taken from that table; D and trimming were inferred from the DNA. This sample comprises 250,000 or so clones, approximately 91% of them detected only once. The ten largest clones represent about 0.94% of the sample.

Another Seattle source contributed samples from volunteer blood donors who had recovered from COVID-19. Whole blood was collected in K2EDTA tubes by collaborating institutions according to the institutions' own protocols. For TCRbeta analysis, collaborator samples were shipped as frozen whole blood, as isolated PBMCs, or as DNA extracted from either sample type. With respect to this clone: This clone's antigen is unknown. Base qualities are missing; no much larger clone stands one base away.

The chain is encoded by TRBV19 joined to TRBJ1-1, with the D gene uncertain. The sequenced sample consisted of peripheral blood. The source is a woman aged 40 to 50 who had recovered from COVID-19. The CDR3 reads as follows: CASTALERANTEAFF. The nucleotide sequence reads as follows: TGTGCCAGTACCGCTCTTGAGAGGGCTAACACTGAAGCTTTCTTT. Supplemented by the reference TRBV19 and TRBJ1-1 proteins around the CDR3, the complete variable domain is DGGITQSPKYLFRKEGQNVTLSCEQNLNHDAMYWYRQDPGQGLRLIYYSQIVNDFQKGDIAEGYSVSREKKESFPLTVTSAQKNPTAFYLCASTALERANTEAFFGQGTRLTVV.